One and the same sample provided the 28 T cell receptor beta chains below, sequenced in a study of radiation and T cells in renal cell carcinoma. The protocol was immunoSEQ multiplex PCR, while the TCRdb copy is restricted to in-frame clones and leaves out a portion. In the table there are more than 140,000 clones, less than 85% of which are singletons. Time point reported: baseline pretreatment blood. Treatment given: 15 Gy SBRT to primary tumor, nephrectomy 4 weeks later. The sample here was blood, taken from a patient whose treatment included radiotherapy and nephrectomy. These receptors originate from a woman aged 45-60 years with renal cell carcinoma.

CDR3 DNA sequence: TGTGCCAGCAGCGTAGGGGACAGCACCTACAATGAGCAGTTCTTC. Translation: CASSVGDSTYNEQFF. The chain links TRBV9 to TRBJ2-1, with 7 bases aligning to TRBD1. Trimming at V came to 0 bases and at J to 2 bases, leaving 2 bases not matched to a gene. Germline values: CDR1 SGDLS, CDR2 YYNGEE. This CDR3 is built from 15 residues.

The genes are TRBV29-1 and TRBJ2-3, with D possibly matching TRBD1 (6 bases). CDR1 and CDR2 (germline): SQVTM, ANQGSEA. V lost 3 bases to trimming and J lost 3 bases, with 13 bases between them. The CDR3 runs 14 residues. The CDR3 DNA is TGCAGCGTTGATCAGGGGTTGTTGACAGATACGCAGTATTTT. Its protein is CSVDQGLLTDTQYF.

Here the CDR3 reads CASSVAPENNEQFF. The CDR3 bases are TGTGCCAGCAGCGTAGCACCTGAGAACAATGAGCAGTTCTTC. The chain carries TRBV9 and TRBJ2-1; unclear D gene. Germline V gene sequence: CDR1 SGDLS, CDR2 YYNGEE. V was cut by 0 bases and J by 5 bases, with 9 bases left in between. This CDR3 is built from 14 residues.

The gene calls are TRBV18 and TRBJ2-1; unclear D gene. With 2 bases removed from V and 3 bases from J, the gap between germline ends came to 11 bases. The length of the CDR3 is 15 residues. Germline V CDR1 and CDR2: KGHSH, LQKENI. The DNA for the CDR3 is TGTGCCAGCTCACCAAGCCCAGGTGGCTACAATGAGCAGTTCTTC. It translates to CASSPSPGGYNEQFF.

The chain joins TRBV5-6 to TRBJ1-1; the D gene is possibly TRBD1 (6 bases). This CDR3 comprises 15 residues. Per germline, CDR1 SGHDT and CDR2 YYEEEE. Trimming took 3 bases from V and 6 from J, leaving 18 bases between them. The CDR3 sequence is CASSSVYREHAEAFF. In nucleotides, the CDR3 is TGTGCCAGCAGCTCGGTCTACAGGGAACATGCTGAAGCTTTCTTT.

This clone was seen a handful of times. The V gene is TRBV6-1, the J gene TRBJ2-7; 7 nucleotides align to TRBD2. CDR3 length: 17 amino acids. The V and J ends lost 2 bases and 2 bases, in that order; junction bases with no gene match: 12. Looked up from germline, CDR1 is MNHNS and CDR2 is SASEGT. The CDR3, as DNA: TGTGCCAGCAGTGAAATTGCGGGGAGGGCGACAACCTACGAGCAGTACTTC. Amino acid sequence: CASSEIAGRATTYEQYF.

The J gene is TRBJ1-1, the V gene TRBV7-2, with 8 bases aligning to TRBD1. Germline V gene sequence: CDR1 SGHTA, CDR2 FQGNSA. V lost 5 bases and J lost 5; bases outside the gene matches: 4. The CDR3 sequence is 13 residues long. The CDR3 protein is CASSRQGMTEAFF. CDR3 bases: TGTGCCAGCAGCAGACAGGGGATGACTGAAGCTTTCTTT. Full variable domain (remainder filled in from reference TRBV7-2 and TRBJ1-1): GAGVSQSPSNKVTEKGKDVELRCDPISGHTALYWYRQSLGQGLEFLIYFQGNSAPDKSGLPSDRFSAERTGGSVSTLTIQRTQQEDSAVYLCASSRQGMTEAFFGQGTRLTVV.

This clone was counted a few times. V is TRBV10-3 and J is TRBJ2-1; 9 positions match TRBD1. Germline trimming cut 4 bases from V and 8 bases from J; bases unmatched to any gene: 12. The CDR3 is 16 amino acids. Germline V gene sequence: CDR1 ENHRY, CDR2 SYGVKD. CDR3 nucleotide sequence: TGTGCCATCAGTGGGACCGGGACAGGGTCTCCCGATGAGCAGTTCTTC. Translation: CAISGTGTGSPDEQFF.

This clone was counted a few times. This rearrangement joins TRBV5-1 to TRBJ2-2; D is perhaps TRBD1 (6 bases). This CDR3 has 15 amino acids. V lost 2 bases and J lost 1, with 9 bases in between. From germline, CDR1 is SGHRS and CDR2 YFSETQ. The CDR3 DNA reads TGCGCCAGCAGCTTTTCAGGGGTGAACACCGGGGAGCTGTTTTTT. Translation: CASSFSGVNTGELFF.

This rearrangement joins TRBV10-1 to TRBJ2-3; TRBD1 matches at 10 bases. This CDR3 has 13 residues. The germline gives CDR1 WNHNN, CDR2 SYGVQD (reference sequence). V lost 9 bases and J lost 6; bases outside the gene matches: 6. The CDR3 nucleotides read TGCGCCAGAAGACAGGGGGCGCGGGATACGCAGTATTTT. Translating gives CARRQGARDTQYF.

V usage is TRBV15 and J usage is TRBJ1-4, with 8 bases identical to TRBD1. There are 19 residues in the CDR3. Germline V gene data show CDR1 as LNHNV and CDR2 as YYDKDF (reference sequence). V lost 3 bases, J lost 0 bases, and 12 bases stayed unmatched. The CDR3 DNA reads as TGTGCCACCAGCAGGCCGGGACAGGCCCTACGGGCAACTAATGAAAAACTGTTTTTT. Translated: CATSRPGQALRATNEKLFF.

This chain connects TRBV6-5 to TRBJ1-2; 9 nucleotides align to TRBD1. V trimming: 5 bases; J trimming: 7 bases; junction bases outside the gene matches: 8. The CDR3 sequence is 14 residues long. Looked up from germline, CDR1 is MNHEY and CDR2 is SVGAGI. The CDR3: CASSHRGQGGGYTF. As DNA, the CDR3 is TGTGCCAGCAGTCACAGGGGACAGGGAGGTGGCTACACCTTC.

This chain connects TRBV21-1 to TRBJ2-2; TRBD2 is taken as the D call from the table, unchecked against the DNA. TRBV21-1 represents a pseudogene. The CDR3 sequence is 16 residues long. CDR3 sequence (DNA): TGTGCCAGCACGAAGACTAGCGGGGGGATCACCGGGGAGCTGTTTTTT. Protein sequence: CASTKTSGGITGELFF.

This sequence joins TRBV14 and TRBJ1-6; no reliable D call. Germline loops: CDR1 SGHDN, CDR2 FVKESK. The germline V and J ends were trimmed by 4 bases and 7 bases, with 8 bases remaining between them. The CDR3 covers 13 residues. CDR3 nucleotide sequence: TGTGCCAGCAGCCGGGCAAGGAATTCACCCCTCCACTTT. This gives the protein CASSRARNSPLHF.

The chain carries TRBV2 and TRBJ1-4; tentatively, D is TRBD1 (6 bases). The CDR3 contains 13 residues. Germline V gene sequence: CDR1 SNHLY, CDR2 FYNNEI. Trimming took off 8 bases at V and 8 bases at J, with 15 bases between the two ends. CDR3: CASLTKGGEKLFF. The CDR3 DNA reads TGTGCCAGCCTTACAAAGGGGGGAGAAAAACTGTTTTTT.

This chain connects TRBV2 to TRBJ2-2; 10 bases fit TRBD2. Unmatched junction bases numbered 8, after V lost 5 bases and J lost 5 bases. The CDR3 spans 16 residues. In germline, CDR1 is SNHLY, CDR2 FYNNEI. In DNA form, the CDR3 reads TGTGCCAGCAGTTTCACTAGCGGGGTTAGGACCGGGGAGCTGTTTTTT. This encodes CASSFTSGVRTGELFF.

This clone was found a few times. V and J are TRBV5-1 and TRBJ1-5; D is unclear. Germline V CDR1 and CDR2: SGHRS, YFSETQ. This CDR3 has 17 residues. V was trimmed by 3 bases and J by 0 bases, leaving 16 bases between them. The CDR3 region is CASSWRGRQNSNQPQHF. CDR3 DNA: TGCGCCAGCAGCTGGAGAGGCAGGCAGAATAGCAATCAGCCCCAGCATTTT.

V and J are TRBV7-7 and TRBJ1-5; TRBD1 agrees at 8 bases. The germline V gene encodes CDR1 SSHAT and CDR2 FNYEAQ (reference sequence). The junction had 7 bases not matched to a gene; V was cut back by 3 bases and J by 3 bases. This CDR3 is built from 16 residues. CDR3 residues: CASSFGQGLTNQPQHF. CDR3 bases: TGTGCCAGCAGCTTTGGACAGGGACTTACCAATCAGCCCCAGCATTTT. Together with reference TRBV7-7 and TRBJ1-5, the CDR3 gives the full variable domain: GAGVSQSPRYKVTKRGQDVTLRCDPISSHATLYWYQQALGQGPEFLTYFNYEAQPDKSGLPSDRFSAERPEGSISTLTIQRTEQRDSAMYRCASSFGQGLTNQPQHFGDGTRLSIL.

V is TRBV7-7 and J is TRBJ2-3, with 11 bases that match TRBD2. Germline V gives CDR1 SSHAT, CDR2 FNYEAQ (reference sequence). Trimming cost V 1 base and J 4 bases; bases outside gene matches: 13. This CDR3 is built from 19 residues. This CDR3 is CASSLGARLAGRRADTQYF. The CDR3 DNA reads as TGTGCCAGCAGCTTAGGGGCGCGACTAGCGGGGCGGAGGGCAGATACGCAGTATTTT.

The chain links TRBV7-9 to TRBJ2-7; 10 bases line up with TRBD2. J gave up 3 bases and V 4 bases, and 6 bases lay outside the gene matches. This CDR3 is 15 amino acids long. CDR1 and CDR2 from the germline V gene are SEHNR and FQNEAQ (reference sequence). CDR3: CASSSRTSGFYEQYF. In DNA, the CDR3 is TGTGCCAGCAGCTCGAGGACTAGCGGATTCTACGAGCAGTACTTC.

The V and J genes are TRBV7-2 and TRBJ2-2, with TRBD2 matching 9 bases. V shed 5 bases, J shed 5 bases, and the junction held 9 bases outside the gene matches. This CDR3 is 16 amino acids long. In germline, CDR1 is SGHTA, CDR2 FQGNSA. CDR3 sequence: CASSEGLALRTGELFF. DNA of the CDR3: TGTGCCAGCAGCGAGGGACTAGCCCTGAGGACCGGGGAGCTGTTTTTT.

This chain uses TRBV6-1 with TRBJ1-5; 7 nucleotides align to TRBD1. This CDR3 is built from 13 residues. Germline loops: CDR1 MNHNS, CDR2 SASEGT. CDR3 protein: CASQGGSNQPQHF. The CDR3 DNA reads as TGTGCTAGCCAGGGGGGTAGCAATCAGCCCCAGCATTTT.

The rearrangement links TRBV9 to TRBJ1-3; no reliable D call. CDR1 and CDR2 (germline): SGDLS, YYNGEE. CDR3 size: 12 residues. Trimming cost V 4 bases and J 6 bases, with 8 bases left between them. The CDR3: CASSPGSNTIYF. DNA for the CDR3: TGTGCCAGCAGCCCGGGATCAAACACCATATATTTT.

This chain links TRBV7-2 with TRBJ2-3; 8 nucleotides align to TRBD1. V lost 7 bases and J lost 2; bases outside the gene matches: 5. Per germline, CDR1 SGHTA and CDR2 FQGNSA. The CDR3 length is 14 residues. The chain's CDR3 is CASKTGGSTDTQYF. CDR3 DNA: TGTGCCAGCAAAACAGGGGGATCCACAGATACGCAGTATTTT.

The chain recombines TRBV2 with TRBJ2-7; D is ambiguous. Germline-derived CDR1 and CDR2 are SNHLY and FYNNEI. CDR3 length equals 11 residues. Trimming took 6 bases from V and 3 from J, leaving 6 bases between them. The CDR3 loop is CASSVNYEQYF. The CDR3 DNA reads TGTGCCAGCAGCGTGAACTACGAGCAGTACTTC.

The J gene is TRBJ2-3, the V gene TRBV21-1; TRBD1 is the table's D call and was not checked against the DNA. TRBV21-1 is a documented pseudogene. The CDR3 runs to 18 residues. The CDR3 reads CASGDVDRGSFRTDTQYF. The CDR3 DNA reads as TGTGCCAGCGGGGATGTGGACAGGGGTAGTTTCCGCACAGATACGCAGTATTTT.

This clone was found a few times. The chain recombines TRBV5-1 with TRBJ1-2; TRBD1 aligns across 9 bases. Unmatched junction bases numbered 4, after V lost 4 bases and J lost 6 bases. Germline-derived CDR1 and CDR2 are SGHRS and YFSETQ. CDR3 length: 13 residues. CDR3 bases: TGCGCCAGCAGCGTGGGGACAGGGAATGGCTACACCTTC. Protein: CASSVGTGNGYTF.

The V gene is TRBV2, the J gene TRBJ1-4, with 9 bases matching TRBD1. Trimming cost V 8 bases and J 5 bases; bases outside gene matches: 6. This CDR3 has 14 residues. Germline values: CDR1 SNHLY, CDR2 FYNNEI. CDR3 protein: CASSTGTGNEKLFF. The CDR3 coding sequence is TGTGCCAGCTCTACCGGGACAGGGAATGAAAAACTGTTTTTT.